A single sample is the source of the 3 T cell receptor beta chains below, sequenced in a study of T cell repertoires in ileal Crohn's disease. The repertoire was sequenced with immunoSEQ multiplex PCR; TCRdb's copy has only in-frame clones and lacks some. The sample includes roughly 15,000 clones, about 66% of them seen just once. Sequencing input: ileal tissue. The receptors originated from an adult with Crohn's disease.

The chain carries TRBV7-2 and TRBJ1-5; 7 nucleotides match TRBD1. Germline values: CDR1 SGHTA, CDR2 FQGNSA. V was clipped by 2 bases and J by 0 bases; unmatched bases: 4. The CDR3 contains 16 residues. CDR3 nucleotide sequence: TGTGCCAGCAGCTTATACGGGACAGATAGCAATCAGCCCCAGCATTTT. This translates into CASSLYGTDSNQPQHF.

This clone showed up just a few times. V gene TRBV2 combines with J gene TRBJ1-1; a possible D gene is TRBD1 (6 bases). From germline, CDR1 is SNHLY and CDR2 FYNNEI. The CDR3 has 13 amino acids. V was trimmed by 11 bases and J by 0 bases, leaving 13 bases between them. The CDR3 reads CACRQAMNTEAFF. Here the CDR3 DNA reads TGTGCCTGCCGACAGGCCATGAACACTGAAGCTTTCTTT.

J is TRBJ2-3 and V is TRBV7-9; TRBD1 agrees at 9 bases. J was trimmed by 3 bases and V by 5 bases; bases with no gene match: 3. The CDR3 consists of 14 residues. Per germline, CDR1 SEHNR and CDR2 FQNEAQ (reference sequence). This CDR3 reads CASSPGTGTDTQYF. The CDR3 DNA reads TGTGCCAGCAGCCCAGGGACAGGGACAGATACGCAGTATTTT.